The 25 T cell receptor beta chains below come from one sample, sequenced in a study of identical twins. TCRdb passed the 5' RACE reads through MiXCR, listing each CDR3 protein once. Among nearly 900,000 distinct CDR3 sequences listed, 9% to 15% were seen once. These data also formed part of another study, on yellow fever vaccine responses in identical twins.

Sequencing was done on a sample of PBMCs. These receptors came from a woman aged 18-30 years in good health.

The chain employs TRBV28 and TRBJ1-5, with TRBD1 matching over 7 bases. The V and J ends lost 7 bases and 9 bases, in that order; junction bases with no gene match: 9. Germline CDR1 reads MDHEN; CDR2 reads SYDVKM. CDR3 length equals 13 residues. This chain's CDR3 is CASKRQGRRPQHF. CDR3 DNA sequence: TGTGCCAGCAAACGACAGGGTAGGAGGCCCCAGCATTTT.

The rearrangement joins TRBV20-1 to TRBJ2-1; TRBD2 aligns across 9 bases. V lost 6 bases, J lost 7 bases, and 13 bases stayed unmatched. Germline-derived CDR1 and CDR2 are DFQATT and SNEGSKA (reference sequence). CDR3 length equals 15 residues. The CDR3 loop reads CSAPEAGGPGNEQFF. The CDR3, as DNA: TGCAGTGCGCCCGAGGCGGGGGGGCCGGGGAATGAGCAGTTCTTC.

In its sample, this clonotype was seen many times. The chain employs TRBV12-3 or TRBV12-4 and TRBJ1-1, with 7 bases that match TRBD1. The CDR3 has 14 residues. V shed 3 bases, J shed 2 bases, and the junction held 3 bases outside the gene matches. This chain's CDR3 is CASSLTGINTEAFF. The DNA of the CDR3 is TGTGCCAGCAGTTTGACAGGGATAAACACTGAAGCTTTCTTT.

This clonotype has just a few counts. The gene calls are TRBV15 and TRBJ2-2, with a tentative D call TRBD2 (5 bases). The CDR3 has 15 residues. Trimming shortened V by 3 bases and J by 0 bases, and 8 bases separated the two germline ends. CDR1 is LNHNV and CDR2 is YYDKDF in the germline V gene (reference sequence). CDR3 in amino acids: CATSSGLPNTGELFF. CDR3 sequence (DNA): TGTGCCACCAGCAGTGGACTCCCGAACACCGGGGAGCTGTTTTTT.

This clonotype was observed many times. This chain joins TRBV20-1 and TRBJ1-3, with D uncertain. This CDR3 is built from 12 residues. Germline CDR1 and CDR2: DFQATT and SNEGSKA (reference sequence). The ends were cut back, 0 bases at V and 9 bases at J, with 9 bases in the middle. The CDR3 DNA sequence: TGCAGTGCTAGAGAGATGGGAGGCACCATATATTTT. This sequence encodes CSAREMGGTIYF.

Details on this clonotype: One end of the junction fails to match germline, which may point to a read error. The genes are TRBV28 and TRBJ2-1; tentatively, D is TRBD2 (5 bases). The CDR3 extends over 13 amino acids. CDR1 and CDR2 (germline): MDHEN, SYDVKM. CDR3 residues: CPSSPDPRGEQFF. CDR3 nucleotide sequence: TGTCCCAGCAGTCCGGACCCTCGGGGTGAGCAGTTCTTC. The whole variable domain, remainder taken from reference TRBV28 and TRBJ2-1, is DVKVTQSSRYLVKRTGEKVFLECVQDMDHENMFWYRQDPGLGLRLIYFSYDVKMKEKGDIPEGYSVSREKKERFSLILESASTNQTSMYLCPSSPDPRGEQFFGPGTRLTVL.

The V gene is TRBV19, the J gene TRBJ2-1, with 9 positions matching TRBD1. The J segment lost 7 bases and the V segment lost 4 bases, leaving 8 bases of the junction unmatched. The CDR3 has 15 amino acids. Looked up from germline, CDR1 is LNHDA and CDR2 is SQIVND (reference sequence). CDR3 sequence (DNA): TGTGCCAGTAGTAAAGGACAGGGGATTGGGAATGAGCAGTTCTTC. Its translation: CASSKGQGIGNEQFF.

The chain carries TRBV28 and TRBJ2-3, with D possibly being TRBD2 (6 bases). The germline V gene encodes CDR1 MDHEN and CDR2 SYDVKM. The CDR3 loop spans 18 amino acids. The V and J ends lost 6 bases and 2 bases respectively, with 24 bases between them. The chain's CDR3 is CASSHDLRQRDSTDTQYF. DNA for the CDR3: TGTGCCAGCAGCCATGATCTTCGCCAACGGGACTCCACAGATACGCAGTATTTT.

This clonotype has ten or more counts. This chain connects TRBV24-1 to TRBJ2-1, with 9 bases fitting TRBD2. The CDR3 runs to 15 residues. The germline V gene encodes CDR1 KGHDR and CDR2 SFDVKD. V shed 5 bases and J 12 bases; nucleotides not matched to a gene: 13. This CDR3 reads CATSGETSGQVRQFF. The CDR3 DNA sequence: TGTGCCACCAGTGGGGAGACTAGCGGACAGGTTAGGCAGTTCTTC.

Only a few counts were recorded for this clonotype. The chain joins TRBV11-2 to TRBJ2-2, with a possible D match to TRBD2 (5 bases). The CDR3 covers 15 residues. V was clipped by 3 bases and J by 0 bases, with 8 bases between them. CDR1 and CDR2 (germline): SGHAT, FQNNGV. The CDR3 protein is CASSFGNSNTGELFF. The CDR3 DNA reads TGTGCCAGCAGCTTCGGGAATTCGAACACCGGGGAGCTGTTTTTT. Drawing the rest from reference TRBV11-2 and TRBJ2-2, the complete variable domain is EAGVAQSPRYKIIEKRQSVAFWCNPISGHATLYWYQQILGQGPKLLIQFQNNGVVDDSQLPKDRFSAERLKGVDSTLKIQPAKLEDSAVYLCASSFGNSNTGELFFGEGSRLTVL.

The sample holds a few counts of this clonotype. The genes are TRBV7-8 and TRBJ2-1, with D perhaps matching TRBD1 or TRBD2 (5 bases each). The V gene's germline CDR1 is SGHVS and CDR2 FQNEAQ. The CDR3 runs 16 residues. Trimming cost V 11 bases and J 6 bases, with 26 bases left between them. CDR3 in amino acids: CAGRPYRDPRGNEQFF. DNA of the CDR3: TGTGCCGGCCGCCCTTACCGGGACCCAAGAGGCAATGAGCAGTTCTTC.

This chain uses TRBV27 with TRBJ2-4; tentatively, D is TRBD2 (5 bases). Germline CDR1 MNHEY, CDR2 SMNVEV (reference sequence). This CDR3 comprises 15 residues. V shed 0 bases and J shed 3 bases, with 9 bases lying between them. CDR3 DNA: TGTGCCAGCAGTTTATCTTTTGAGGGCAAAAACATTCAGTACTTC. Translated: CASSLSFEGKNIQYF.

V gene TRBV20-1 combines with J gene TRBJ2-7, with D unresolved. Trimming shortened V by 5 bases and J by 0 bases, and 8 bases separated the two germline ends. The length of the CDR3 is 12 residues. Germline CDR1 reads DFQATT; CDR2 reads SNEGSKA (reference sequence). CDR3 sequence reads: CSAAASSYEQYF. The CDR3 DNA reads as TGCAGTGCTGCTGCGAGCTCCTACGAGCAGTACTTC.

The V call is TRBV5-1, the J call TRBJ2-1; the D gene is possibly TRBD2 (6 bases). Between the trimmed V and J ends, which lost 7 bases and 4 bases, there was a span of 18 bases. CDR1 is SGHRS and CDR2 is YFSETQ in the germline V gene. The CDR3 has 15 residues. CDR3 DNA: TGCGCCAGCTTTTCCGGGAGAACTACTTACAATGAGCAGTTCTTC. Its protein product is CASFSGRTTYNEQFF.

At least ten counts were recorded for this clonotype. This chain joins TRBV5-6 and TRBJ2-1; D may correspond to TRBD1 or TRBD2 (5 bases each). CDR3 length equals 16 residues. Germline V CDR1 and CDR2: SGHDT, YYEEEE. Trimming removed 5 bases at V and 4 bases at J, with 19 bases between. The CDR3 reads CASSRGVGTAYNEQFF. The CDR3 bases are TGTGCCAGCAGTAGAGGGGTCGGGACCGCTTACAATGAGCAGTTCTTC.

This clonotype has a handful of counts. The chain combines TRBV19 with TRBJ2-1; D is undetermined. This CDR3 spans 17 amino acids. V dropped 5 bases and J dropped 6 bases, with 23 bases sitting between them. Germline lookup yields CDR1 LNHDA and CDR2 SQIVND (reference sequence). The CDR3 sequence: CASSLILSGVASNEQFF. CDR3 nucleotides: TGTGCCAGTAGTCTGATCCTCAGTGGGGTAGCCTCCAATGAGCAGTTCTTC. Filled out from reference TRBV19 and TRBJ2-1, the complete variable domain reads DGGITQSPKYLFRKEGQNVTLSCEQNLNHDAMYWYRQDPGQGLRLIYYSQIVNDFQKGDIAEGYSVSREKKESFPLTVTSAQKNPTAFYLCASSLILSGVASNEQFFGPGTRLTVL.

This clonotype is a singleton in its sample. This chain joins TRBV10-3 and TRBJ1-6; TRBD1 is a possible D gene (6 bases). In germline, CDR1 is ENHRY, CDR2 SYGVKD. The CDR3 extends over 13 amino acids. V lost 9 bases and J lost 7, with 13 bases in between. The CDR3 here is CAISGAPNSPLHF. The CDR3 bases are TGTGCCATTTCAGGGGCGCCGAATTCACCCCTCCACTTT.

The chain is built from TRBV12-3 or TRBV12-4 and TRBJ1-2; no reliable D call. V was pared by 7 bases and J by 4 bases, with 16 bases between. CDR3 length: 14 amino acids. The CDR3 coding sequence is TGTGCCAGCACCCGAGAGGGCCGAAGCTATGGCTACACCTTC. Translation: CASTREGRSYGYTF.

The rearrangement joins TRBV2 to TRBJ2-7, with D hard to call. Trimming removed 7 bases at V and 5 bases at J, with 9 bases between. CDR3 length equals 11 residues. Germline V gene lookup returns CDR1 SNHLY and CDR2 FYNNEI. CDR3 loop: CASKRRDEQYV. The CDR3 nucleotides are TGTGCCAGCAAGCGTCGGGACGAGCAGTACGTC.

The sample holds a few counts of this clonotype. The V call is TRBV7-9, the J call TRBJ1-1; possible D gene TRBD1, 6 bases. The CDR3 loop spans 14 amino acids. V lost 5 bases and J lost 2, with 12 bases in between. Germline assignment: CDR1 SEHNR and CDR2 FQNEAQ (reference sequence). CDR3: CASSRPQGNTEAFF. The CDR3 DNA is TGTGCCAGCAGCCGCCCACAGGGAAACACTGAAGCTTTCTTT.

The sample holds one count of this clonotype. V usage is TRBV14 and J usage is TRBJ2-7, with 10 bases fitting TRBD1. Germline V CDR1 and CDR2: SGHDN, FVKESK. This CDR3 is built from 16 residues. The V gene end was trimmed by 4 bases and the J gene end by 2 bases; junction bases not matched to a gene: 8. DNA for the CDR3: TGTGCCAGCAGCCGCACGGGACAGGGGCGAACCTACGAGCAGTACGTC. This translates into CASSRTGQGRTYEQYV.

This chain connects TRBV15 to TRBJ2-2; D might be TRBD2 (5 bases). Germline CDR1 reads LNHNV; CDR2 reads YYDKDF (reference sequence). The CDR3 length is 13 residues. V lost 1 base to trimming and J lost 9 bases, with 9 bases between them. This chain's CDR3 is CATSRGAGRELFF. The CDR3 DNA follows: TGTGCCACCAGCAGAGGGGCGGGTCGGGAGCTGTTTTTT.

CDR3 coding DNA: TGCGCCAGCAGCTCCGAATCAACTTCTAGCGGGGCATACGAGCAGTACTTC. Translated, it gives CASSSESTSSGAYEQYF. The chain has TRBV5-1 and TRBJ2-7; 9 bases agree with TRBD2. Trimming removed 3 bases from V and 4 bases from J; junction bases left unmatched: 14. The CDR3 spans 17 residues. Germline V gene lookup returns CDR1 SGHRS and CDR2 YFSETQ.

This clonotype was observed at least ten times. This CDR3 is CASSVVENTGELFF. The CDR3 nucleotides are TGTGCCAGCAGCGTTGTCGAAAACACCGGGGAGCTGTTTTTT. V usage is TRBV2 and J usage is TRBJ2-2, with D unresolved. Germline V gene data show CDR1 as SNHLY and CDR2 as FYNNEI. The CDR3 spans 14 residues. V was clipped by 6 bases and J by 2 bases, with 10 bases between them.

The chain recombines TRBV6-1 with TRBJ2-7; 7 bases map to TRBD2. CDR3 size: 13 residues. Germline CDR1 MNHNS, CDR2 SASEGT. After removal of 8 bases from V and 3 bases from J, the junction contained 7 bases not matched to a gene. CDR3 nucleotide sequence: TGTGCCAGCGGGGAGGGTGCCGGCTACGAGCAGTACGTC. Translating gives CASGEGAGYEQYV.